The 11 T cell receptor beta chains below all came from one sample that was sequenced in a study of T cell repertoires in cytomegalovirus infection. MiXCR was run by TCRdb on the reads, yielding one entry per CDR3 protein. The top ten clones hold 9.5% to 15% of a sample with 830,000 or so distinct CDR3 sequences, over 25% of them seen once. These receptors are not linked to any known antigen. The sample was cultured CD8+ T cells from PBMCs, taken from culture after CMV antigen stimulation. Source of these receptors: a human donor in good health (CMV status not recorded). Some clones in this sample may be carry-over from other donors' samples.

This clonotype was counted ten times or more. V is TRBV6-1 and J is TRBJ2-1, with D tentatively TRBD1 or TRBD2 (5 bases each). The CDR3 loop spans 15 amino acids. V was trimmed by 6 bases and J by 2 bases, leaving 14 bases between them. Germline V gene sequence: CDR1 MNHNS, CDR2 SASEGT. The CDR3 sequence: CASSRGGDAYNEQFF. The CDR3 DNA follows: TGTGCCAGCAGCCGTGGGGGAGATGCCTACAATGAGCAGTTCTTC.

The chain uses TRBV6-6 and TRBJ1-6; D unresolved. This CDR3 has 14 amino acids. Germline lookup yields CDR1 MNHNY and CDR2 SVGAGI (reference sequence). Trimming left V 7 bases short and J 4 bases short, with 11 bases between. CDR3 in amino acids: CASTNGPYNSPLHF. In DNA, the CDR3 is TGTGCCAGCACCAACGGACCTTATAATTCACCCCTCCACTTT.

The sample holds one count of this clonotype. The V gene is TRBV25-1, the J gene TRBJ2-2, with D possibly being TRBD1 (6 bases). V lost 11 bases, J lost 15 bases, and 19 bases lay in between. CDR1 and CDR2 from the germline V gene are MGHDK and SYGVNS. The CDR3 is made up of 11 amino acids. CDR3 loop: CAGSGGNGMFF. Written as DNA, the CDR3 is TGTGCCGGGAGTGGGGGCAATGGGATGTTTTTT.

The V call is TRBV4-1, the J call TRBJ2-7; D gene ambiguous. CDR1 and CDR2 (germline): MGHRA, YSYEKL. The CDR3 runs 12 residues. V lost 0 bases, J lost 4 bases, and 4 bases lay in between. CDR3 in DNA: TGCGCCAGCAGCCAAGAGGGGTACGAGCAGTACTTC. Translation: CASSQEGYEQYF.

This clonotype was counted between two and nine times. CDR3 nucleotide sequence: TGTGCCAGCAGCCAATTCCGCCCGGGTCACGGGGAGCTGTTTTTT. It translates to CASSQFRPGHGELFF. V and J are TRBV14 and TRBJ2-2; D is ambiguous. Trimming took 2 bases from V and 7 from J, leaving 14 bases between them. The CDR3 loop spans 15 amino acids. CDR1 is SGHDN and CDR2 is FVKESK in the germline V gene.

J is TRBJ1-2 and V is TRBV2, with a tentative D call TRBD1 (5 bases). Germline CDR1 SNHLY, CDR2 FYNNEI. The ends were cut back, 7 bases at V and 5 bases at J, with 20 bases in the middle. The CDR3 has 15 residues. The CDR3 protein is CASKTRGSLGYGYTF. The CDR3 coding sequence is TGTGCCAGCAAGACCCGGGGGTCCCTTGGGTATGGCTACACCTTC.

This chain joins TRBV18 and TRBJ1-6, with unresolved D. This CDR3 has 20 amino acids. Looked up from germline, CDR1 is KGHSH and CDR2 is LQKENI. V was shortened by 0 bases and J by 6 bases, with 24 bases between the two germline ends. The CDR3 protein is CASSPPLKGMGPLGNSPLHF. The CDR3 DNA follows: TGTGCCAGCTCACCACCACTCAAAGGAATGGGCCCGCTCGGTAATTCACCCCTCCACTTT.

The genes are TRBV19 and TRBJ1-4; D call uncertain. This CDR3 region has 10 residues. Trimming stripped 10 bases from V and 7 bases from J, with 7 bases between. The germline V gene has CDR1 LNHDA and CDR2 SQIVND (reference sequence). The CDR3 DNA reads TGTGCCACCAAGAGTGAAAAACTGTTTTTT. It specifies CATKSEKLFF.

This sequence joins TRBV6-5 and TRBJ2-7, with no clear D. V lost 5 bases to trimming and J lost 5 bases, with 13 bases between them. The CDR3 runs 13 residues. Germline assignment: CDR1 MNHEY and CDR2 SVGAGI. DNA of the CDR3: TGTGCCAGCAGTCCGGAAAACCAAGACGAGCAGTACTTC. It yields the protein CASSPENQDEQYF.

Concerning this clonotype: This may come from a read error, since a much larger clone is one base off. The chain carries TRBV7-9 and TRBJ2-1; unclear D gene. Trimming took 1 base from V and 0 from J, leaving 13 bases between them. The CDR3 consists of 17 residues. Germline V gene sequence: CDR1 SEHNR, CDR2 FQNEAQ (reference sequence). The CDR3 DNA reads as TGTGCCAGCAGCTTAGAACGGAACAGAAGCTCCTACAATGAGCAGTTCTTC. Translation: CASSLERNRSSYNEQFF.

This sequence joins TRBV10-2 and TRBJ1-1, with a weak D call TRBD1 (6 bases). Germline V gene data show CDR1 as WSHSY and CDR2 as SAAADI. V lost 6 bases to trimming and J lost 1 base, with 12 bases between them. The CDR3 has 14 amino acids. The DNA of the CDR3 is TGCGCCAGCAGGGGGGGGGGGCCGAACACTGAAGCTTTCTTT. As protein: CASRGGGPNTEAFF.